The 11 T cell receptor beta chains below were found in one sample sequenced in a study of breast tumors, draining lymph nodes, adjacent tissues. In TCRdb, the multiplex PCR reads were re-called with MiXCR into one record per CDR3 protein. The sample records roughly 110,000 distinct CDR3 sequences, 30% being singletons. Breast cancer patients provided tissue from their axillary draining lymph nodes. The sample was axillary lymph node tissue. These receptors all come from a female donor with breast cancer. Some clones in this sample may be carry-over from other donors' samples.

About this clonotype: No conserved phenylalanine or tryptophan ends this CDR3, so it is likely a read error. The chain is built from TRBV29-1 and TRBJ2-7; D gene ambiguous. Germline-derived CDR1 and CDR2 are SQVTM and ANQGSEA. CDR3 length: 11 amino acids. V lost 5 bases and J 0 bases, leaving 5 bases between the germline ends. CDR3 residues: CSVQTSYEQYS. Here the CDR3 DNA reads TGCAGCGTTCAGACCTCCTACGAGCAGTACTCC.

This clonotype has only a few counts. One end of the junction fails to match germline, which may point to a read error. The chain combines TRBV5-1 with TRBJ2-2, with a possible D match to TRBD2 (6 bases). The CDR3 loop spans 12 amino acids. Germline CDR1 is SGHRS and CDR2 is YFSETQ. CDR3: CASRRSTGGLFF. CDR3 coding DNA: TGCGCCAGCAGACGTAGCACCGGGGGGCTGTTTTTT.

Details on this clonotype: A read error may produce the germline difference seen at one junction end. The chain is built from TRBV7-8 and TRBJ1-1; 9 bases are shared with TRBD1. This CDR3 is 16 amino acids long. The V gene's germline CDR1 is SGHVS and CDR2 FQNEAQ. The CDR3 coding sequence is TGTGCCAGCAGCATAACAGGGGGCGGAATGAACACTGAACCTTTCTTT. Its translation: CASSITGGGMNTEPFF.

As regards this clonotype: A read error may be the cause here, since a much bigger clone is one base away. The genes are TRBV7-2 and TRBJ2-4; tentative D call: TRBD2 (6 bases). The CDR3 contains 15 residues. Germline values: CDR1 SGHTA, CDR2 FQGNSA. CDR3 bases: TGTGCCAGCAGCCGAACCAACGGGGGTTGGAACATTCAGCACTTC. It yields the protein CASSRTNGGWNIQHF.

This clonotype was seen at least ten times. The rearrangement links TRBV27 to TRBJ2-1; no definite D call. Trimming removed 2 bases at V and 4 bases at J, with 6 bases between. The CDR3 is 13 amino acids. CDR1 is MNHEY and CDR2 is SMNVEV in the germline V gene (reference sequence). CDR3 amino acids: CASSLSPYNEQFF. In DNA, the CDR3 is TGTGCCAGCAGTTTAAGTCCGTACAATGAGCAGTTCTTC.

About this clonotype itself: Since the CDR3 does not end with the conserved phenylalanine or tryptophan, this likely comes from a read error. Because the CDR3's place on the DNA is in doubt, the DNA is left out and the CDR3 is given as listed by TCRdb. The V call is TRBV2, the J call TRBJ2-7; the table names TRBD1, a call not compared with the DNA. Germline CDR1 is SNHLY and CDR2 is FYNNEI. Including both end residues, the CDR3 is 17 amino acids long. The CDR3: CASITGTTTRGPYGQHL.

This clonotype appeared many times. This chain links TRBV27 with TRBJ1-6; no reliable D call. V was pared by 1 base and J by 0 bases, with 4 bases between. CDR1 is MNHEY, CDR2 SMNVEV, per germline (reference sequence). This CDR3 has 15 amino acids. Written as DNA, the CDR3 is TGTGCCAGCAGTTTATGGAGCTCCTATAATTCACCCCTCCACTTT. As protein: CASSLWSSYNSPLHF.

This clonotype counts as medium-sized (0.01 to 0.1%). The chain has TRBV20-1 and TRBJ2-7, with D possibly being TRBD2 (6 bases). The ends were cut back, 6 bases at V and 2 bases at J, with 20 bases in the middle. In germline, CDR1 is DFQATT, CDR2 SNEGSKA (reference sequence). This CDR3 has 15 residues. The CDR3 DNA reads TGCAGTGCCGTACGAGGGGACTCACCGGCCTACGAGCAGTACTTC. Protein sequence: CSAVRGDSPAYEQYF.

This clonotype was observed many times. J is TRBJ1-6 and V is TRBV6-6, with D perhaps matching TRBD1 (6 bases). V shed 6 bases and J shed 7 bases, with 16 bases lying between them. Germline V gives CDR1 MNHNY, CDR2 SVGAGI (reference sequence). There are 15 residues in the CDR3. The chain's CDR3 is CASSSIQGLNSPLHF. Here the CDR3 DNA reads TGTGCCAGCAGCTCGATACAGGGACTGAATTCACCCCTCCACTTT.

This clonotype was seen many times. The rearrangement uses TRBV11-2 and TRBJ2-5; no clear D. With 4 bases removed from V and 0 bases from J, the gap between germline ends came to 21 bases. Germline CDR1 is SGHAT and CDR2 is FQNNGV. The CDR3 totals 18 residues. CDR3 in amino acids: CASSSKLTKFKYQETQYF. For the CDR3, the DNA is TGTGCCAGCAGCTCCAAGTTAACTAAGTTTAAGTACCAAGAGACCCAGTACTTC.

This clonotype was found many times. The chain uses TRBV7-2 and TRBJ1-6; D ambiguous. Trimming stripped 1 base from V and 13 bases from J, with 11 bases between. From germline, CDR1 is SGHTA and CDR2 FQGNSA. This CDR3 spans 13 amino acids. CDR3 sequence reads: CASSLVAPSPLHF. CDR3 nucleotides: TGTGCCAGCAGCTTAGTGGCGCCGTCGCCCCTCCACTTT.